A selection of T cell receptor beta chains follows, all from one sample in a study of blood T cell repertoires in COVID-19. Data came from immunoSEQ multiplex PCR; TCRdb stores just in-frame clones and leaves some out. The data hold a few hundred thousand clones, with roughly 86% observed a single time. The specimen sequenced was peripheral blood. These receptors came from a human donor in a cohort sampled during active COVID-19. Both conserved end residues are part of each CDR3. D genes are given only for firm matches. Some rows mark clone size as missing; the rest say once, few, many or name a class of expanded clone.

j_call clone_size d_call v_call cdr3_aa cdr3_nt
TRBJ1-2 NA TRBD1 TRBV19 CASRSGDRGYGYTF TGTGCCAGTAGGTCCGGGGACAGGGGATATGGCTACACCTTC
TRBJ1-2 NA TRBD1 TRBV19 CASRKPGQGDYGYTF TGTGCCAGTAGGAAACCGGGACAGGGGGACTATGGCTACACCTTC
TRBJ2-5 NA TRBD1 TRBV28 CASSTPGQVQETQYF TGTGCCAGCAGTACTCCCGGACAGGTTCAAGAGACCCAGTACTTC
TRBJ2-7 few NA TRBV5-1 CASSPTGSEQYF TGCGCCAGCAGCCCCACAGGTTCTGAGCAGTACTTC
TRBJ2-7 NA TRBD2 TRBV28 CASRPPGSGIYEQYF TGTGCCAGCAGACCCCCTGGTAGCGGGATTTACGAGCAGTACTTC
TRBJ2-3 few TRBD1 TRBV19 CASSPNRPGQSTDTQYF TGTGCCAGTAGTCCGAATAGACCGGGACAGAGCACAGATACGCAGTATTTT
TRBJ2-1 NA TRBD2 TRBV9 CASSTAGVRYNEQFF TGTGCCAGCAGTACAGCGGGAGTTCGGTACAATGAGCAGTTCTTC
TRBJ2-5 NA TRBD2 TRBV4-2 CASSHDRTSGGETQYF TGTGCCAGCAGCCACGATCGCACTAGCGGAGGGGAGACCCAGTACTTC
TRBJ1-1 many NA TRBV15 CATRPGTSTEAFF TGTGCCACCCGGCCGGGTACATCCACTGAAGCTTTCTTT
TRBJ1-1 NA NA TRBV28 CASSPAGAHYEAFF TGTGCCAGCAGTCCCGCAGGGGCCCACTATGAAGCTTTCTTT
TRBJ1-2 NA TRBD1 TRBV19 CASSRGRQGPGYGYTF TGTGCCAGTAGCCGGGGCCGACAGGGACCGGGGTATGGCTACACCTTC
TRBJ2-2 NA NA TRBV6-5 CASSYWGSGSGELFF TGTGCCAGCAGTTACTGGGGTAGCGGCAGCGGGGAGCTGTTTTTT
TRBJ1-2 NA NA TRBV5-1 CASSLGPGLPYGYTF TGCGCCAGCAGCTTGGGTCCGGGACTCCCCTATGGCTACACCTTC
TRBJ2-7 NA NA TRBV5-4 CASSFDLMGHYEQYF TGTGCCAGCAGCTTTGACCTGATGGGGCACTACGAGCAGTACTTC
TRBJ2-3 NA TRBD1 TRBV2 CASTGQGPTDTQYF TGTGCCAGCACGGGACAGGGACCCACAGATACGCAGTATTTT
TRBJ1-1 NA NA TRBV2 CASSATGLNTEAFF TGTGCCAGCAGTGCTACAGGACTGAACACTGAAGCTTTCTTT
TRBJ2-4 NA NA TRBV7-8 CASSPSYIQYF TGTGCCAGCAGCCCCTCGTACATTCAGTACTTC
TRBJ2-1 NA TRBD1 TRBV5-6 CASSYSGTEYNEQFF TGTGCCAGCAGCTACTCCGGGACAGAGTACAATGAGCAGTTCTTC
TRBJ1-4 once TRBD1 TRBV4-1 CASSQGGQGGTNEKLFF TGCGCCAGCAGCCAAGGGGGACAGGGTGGGACTAATGAAAAACTGTTTTTT
TRBJ2-1 NA NA TRBV28 CASRNFGTPTYNEQFF TGTGCCAGCAGAAATTTCGGGACTCCGACTTACAATGAGCAGTTCTTC
TRBJ1-6 NA TRBD1 TRBV2 CAGQTGYNSPLHF TGTGCCGGACAGACAGGGTACAATTCACCCCTCCACTTT
TRBJ2-5 NA TRBD2 TRBV5-1 CASSMLTSGGAKETQYF TGCGCCAGCAGCATGCTGACTAGCGGGGGGGCAAAAGAGACCCAGTACTTC
TRBJ1-1 NA TRBD1 TRBV4-1 CASSQGRGGQGRPNTEAFF TGCGCCAGCAGCCAAGGCCGCGGGGGACAGGGAAGGCCGAACACTGAAGCTTTCTTT
TRBJ1-1 NA NA TRBV27 CASRYDGLNTEAFF TGTGCCAGCAGATATGACGGGTTGAACACTGAAGCTTTCTTT
TRBJ1-2 NA NA TRBV9 CASSVPYPGYTF TGTGCCAGCAGCGTCCCGTATCCTGGCTACACCTTC
TRBJ2-5 NA NA TRBV6-5 CASSPRTVFQETQYF TGTGCCAGCAGCCCCCGGACTGTTTTCCAAGAGACCCAGTACTTC
TRBJ1-5 NA NA TRBV6-5 CASSTDRTYQPQHF TGTGCCAGCAGTACAGACAGAACCTATCAGCCCCAGCATTTT
TRBJ2-2 NA NA TRBV6-5 CASRRRQSTGELFF TGTGCCAGCAGAAGGCGGCAGTCTACCGGGGAGCTGTTTTTT
TRBJ2-1 NA NA TRBV2 CASSPPSEASYNEQFF TGTGCCAGCAGTCCCCCCTCCGAAGCGTCCTACAATGAGCAGTTCTTC
TRBJ2-1 NA TRBD2 TRBV3-1/TRBV3-2 CASSRGTSGRLYEQFF TGTGCCAGCAGCCGGGGGACTAGCGGGAGATTGTATGAGCAGTTCTTC
TRBJ2-7 NA NA TRBV6-5 CASGTGRDSEQYF TGTGCCAGCGGAACAGGCCGAGACTCCGAGCAGTACTTC
TRBJ2-1 NA TRBD2 TRBV27 CASSDTSGSYNEQFF TGTGCCAGCAGTGACACTAGCGGGAGCTACAATGAGCAGTTCTTC
TRBJ2-7 NA TRBD1 TRBV11-2 CASSRSGTGSNEQYF TGTGCCAGCAGCCGGAGTGGGACAGGGTCCAACGAGCAGTACTTC
TRBJ2-7 few TRBD1 TRBV7-3 CASSTQTGPYEQYF TGTGCCAGCAGCACACAGACAGGGCCCTACGAGCAGTACTTC
TRBJ2-1 NA TRBD1 TRBV3-1/TRBV3-2 CASSHIFRQGKYNEQFF TGTGCCAGCAGCCATATTTTCAGACAGGGTAAATACAATGAGCAGTTCTTC
TRBJ2-7 NA TRBD2 TRBV10-2 CASSLFGGSGYEQYF TGCGCCAGCAGTCTGTTCGGCGGGAGTGGCTACGAGCAGTACTTC
TRBJ2-7 NA NA TRBV15 CATSRDRGPYEQYF TGTGCCACCAGCAGAGACAGGGGACCCTACGAGCAGTACTTC
TRBJ2-1 few NA TRBV5-4 CASSLNRVNEQFF TGTGCCAGCAGCTTGAACAGGGTGAATGAGCAGTTCTTC
TRBJ2-2 NA NA TRBV3-1/TRBV3-2 CASSHLGRTNTGELFF TGTGCCAGCAGCCATTTGGGCAGGACGAACACCGGGGAGCTGTTTTTT
TRBJ2-7 NA NA TRBV4-1 CASSHPGVYYEQYF TGCGCCAGCAGCCACCCAGGTGTTTACTACGAGCAGTACTTC
TRBJ1-5 once NA TRBV12-3/TRBV12-4 CASSQGGTQPQHF TGTGCCAGCAGCCAGGGTGGCACTCAGCCCCAGCATTTT
TRBJ1-1 NA NA TRBV2 CASSEGWRGEAFF TGTGCCAGCAGTGAAGGTTGGCGAGGTGAAGCTTTCTTT
TRBJ1-1 NA TRBD1 TRBV29-1 CSVHRQGARTPEAFF TGCAGCGTCCACAGACAGGGGGCTAGAACTCCTGAAGCTTTCTTT
TRBJ2-3 NA TRBD1 TRBV5-5 CASSLGQGFDTQYF TGTGCCAGCAGCTTGGGACAGGGTTTCGATACGCAGTATTTT
TRBJ2-1 NA NA TRBV6-6 CASSVTLEFGEQFF TGTGCCAGCAGTGTAACTCTAGAGTTCGGTGAGCAGTTCTTC
TRBJ2-7 NA NA TRBV2 CASSERVYEQYF TGTGCCAGCAGTGAGCGCGTTTACGAGCAGTACTTC
TRBJ1-3 NA NA TRBV7-8 CASSLGRGSGNTIYF TGTGCCAGCAGCCTAGGGCGGGGCTCTGGAAACACCATATATTTT
TRBJ2-7 once NA TRBV27 CASSFGRTHEQYF TGTGCCAGCAGTTTTGGGAGGACCCACGAGCAGTACTTC
TRBJ1-4 NA NA TRBV6-6 CASSYSDRPNEKLFF TGTGCCAGCAGTTACTCGGACAGACCTAATGAAAAACTGTTTTTT
TRBJ2-7 NA NA TRBV2 CASSLVAYEQYF TGTGCCAGCAGTCTAGTCGCCTACGAGCAGTACTTC